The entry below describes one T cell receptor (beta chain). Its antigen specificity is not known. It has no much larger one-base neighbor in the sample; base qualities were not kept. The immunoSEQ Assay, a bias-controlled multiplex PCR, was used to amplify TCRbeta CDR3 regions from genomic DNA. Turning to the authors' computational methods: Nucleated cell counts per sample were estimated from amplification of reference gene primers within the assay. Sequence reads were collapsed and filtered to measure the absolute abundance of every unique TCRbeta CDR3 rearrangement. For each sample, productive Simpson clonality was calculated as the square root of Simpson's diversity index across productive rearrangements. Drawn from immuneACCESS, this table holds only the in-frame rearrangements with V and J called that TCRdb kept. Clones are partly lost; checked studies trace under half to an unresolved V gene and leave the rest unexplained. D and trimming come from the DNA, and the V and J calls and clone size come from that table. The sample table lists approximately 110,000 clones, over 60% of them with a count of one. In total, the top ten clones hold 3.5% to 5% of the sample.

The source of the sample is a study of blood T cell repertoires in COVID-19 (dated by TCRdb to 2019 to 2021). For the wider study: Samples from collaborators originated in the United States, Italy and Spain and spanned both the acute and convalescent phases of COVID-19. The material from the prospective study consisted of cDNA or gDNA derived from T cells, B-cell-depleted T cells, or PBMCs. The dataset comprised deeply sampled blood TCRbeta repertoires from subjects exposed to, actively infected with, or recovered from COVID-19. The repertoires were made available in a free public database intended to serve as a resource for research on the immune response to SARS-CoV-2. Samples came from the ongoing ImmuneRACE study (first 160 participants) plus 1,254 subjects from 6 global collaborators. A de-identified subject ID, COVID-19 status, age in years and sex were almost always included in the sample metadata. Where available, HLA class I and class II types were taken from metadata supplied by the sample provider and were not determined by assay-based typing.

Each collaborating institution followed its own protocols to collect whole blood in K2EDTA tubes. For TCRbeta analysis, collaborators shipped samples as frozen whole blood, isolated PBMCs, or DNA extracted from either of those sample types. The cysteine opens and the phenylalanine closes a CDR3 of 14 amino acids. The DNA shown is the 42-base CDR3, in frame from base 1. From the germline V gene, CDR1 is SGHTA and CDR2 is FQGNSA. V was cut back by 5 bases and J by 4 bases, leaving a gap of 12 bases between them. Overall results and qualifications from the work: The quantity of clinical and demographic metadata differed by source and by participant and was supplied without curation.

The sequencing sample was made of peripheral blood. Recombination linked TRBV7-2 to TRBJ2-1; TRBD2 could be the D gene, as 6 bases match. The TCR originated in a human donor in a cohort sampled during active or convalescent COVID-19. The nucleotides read TGTGCCAGCAGCCCCGGGACTTTTTACAATGAGCAGTTCTTC. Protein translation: CASSPGTFYNEQFF.